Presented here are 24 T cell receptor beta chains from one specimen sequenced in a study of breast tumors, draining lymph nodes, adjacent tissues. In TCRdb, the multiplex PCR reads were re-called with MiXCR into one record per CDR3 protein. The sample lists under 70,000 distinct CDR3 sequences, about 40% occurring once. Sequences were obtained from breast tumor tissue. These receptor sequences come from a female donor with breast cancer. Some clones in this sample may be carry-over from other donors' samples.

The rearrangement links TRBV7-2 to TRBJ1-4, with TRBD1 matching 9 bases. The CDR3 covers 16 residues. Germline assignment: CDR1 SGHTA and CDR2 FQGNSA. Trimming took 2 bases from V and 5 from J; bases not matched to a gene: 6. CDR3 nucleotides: TGTGCCAGCAGCTTACGCCGGACAGGGGCAAATGAAAAACTGTTTTTT. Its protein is CASSLRRTGANEKLFF.

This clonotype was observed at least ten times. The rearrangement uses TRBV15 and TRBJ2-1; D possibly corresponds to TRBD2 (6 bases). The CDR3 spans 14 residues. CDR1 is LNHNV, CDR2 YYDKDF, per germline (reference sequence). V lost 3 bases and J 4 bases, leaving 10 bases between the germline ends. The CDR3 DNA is TGTGCCACCAGCAGTGTTGCGGGATACAATGAGCAGTTCTTC. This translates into CATSSVAGYNEQFF.

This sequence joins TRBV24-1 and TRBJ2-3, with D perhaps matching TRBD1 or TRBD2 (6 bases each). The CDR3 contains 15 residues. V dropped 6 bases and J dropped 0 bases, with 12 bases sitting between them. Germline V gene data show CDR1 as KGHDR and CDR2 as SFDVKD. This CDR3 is CATSRKGGSTDTQYF. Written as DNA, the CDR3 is TGTGCCACCAGTCGTAAAGGGGGGAGCACAGATACGCAGTATTTT.

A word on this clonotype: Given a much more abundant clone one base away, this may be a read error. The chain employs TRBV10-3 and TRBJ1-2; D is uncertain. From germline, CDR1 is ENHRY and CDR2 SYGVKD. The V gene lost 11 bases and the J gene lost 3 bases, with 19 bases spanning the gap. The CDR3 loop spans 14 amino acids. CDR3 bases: TGTGCCTGCAGTTTGGCCGGAGAATACTATGGCTACACCTTC. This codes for CACSLAGEYYGYTF.

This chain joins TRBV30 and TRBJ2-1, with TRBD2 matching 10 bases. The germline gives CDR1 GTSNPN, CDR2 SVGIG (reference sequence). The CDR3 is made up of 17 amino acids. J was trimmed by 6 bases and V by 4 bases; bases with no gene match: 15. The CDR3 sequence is CAWIPEKTSGWANEQFF. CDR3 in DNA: TGTGCCTGGATCCCCGAAAAGACTAGCGGGTGGGCCAATGAGCAGTTCTTC.

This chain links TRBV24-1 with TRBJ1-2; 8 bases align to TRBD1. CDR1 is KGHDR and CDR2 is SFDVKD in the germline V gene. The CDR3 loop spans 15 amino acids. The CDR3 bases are TGTACCATCAGTGACCGAACGACAGGGGTCTATGGCTACACCTTC. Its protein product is CTISDRTTGVYGYTF.

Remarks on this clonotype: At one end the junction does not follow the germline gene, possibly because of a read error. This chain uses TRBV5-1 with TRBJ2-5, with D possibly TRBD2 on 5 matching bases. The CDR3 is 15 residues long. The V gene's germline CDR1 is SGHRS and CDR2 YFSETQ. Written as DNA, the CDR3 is TGCGCCGGCAGCTTGGCTAGCAATCCTAAAGAGGCCCAGTACTTC. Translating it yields CAGSLASNPKEAQYF. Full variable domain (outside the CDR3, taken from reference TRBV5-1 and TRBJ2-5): KAGVTQTPRYLIKTRGQQVTLSCSPISGHRSVSWYQQTPGQGLQFLFEYFSETQRNKGNFPGRFSGRQFSNSRSEMNVSTLELGDSALYLCAGSLASNPKEAQYFGPGTRLLVL.

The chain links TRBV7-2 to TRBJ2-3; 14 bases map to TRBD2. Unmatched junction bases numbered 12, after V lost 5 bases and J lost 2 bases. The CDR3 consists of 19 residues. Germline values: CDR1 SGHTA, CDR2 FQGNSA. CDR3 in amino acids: CASSRRLAGGPGLTDTQYF. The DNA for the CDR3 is TGTGCCAGCAGCAGACGACTAGCGGGGGGGCCAGGTCTCACAGATACGCAGTATTTT.

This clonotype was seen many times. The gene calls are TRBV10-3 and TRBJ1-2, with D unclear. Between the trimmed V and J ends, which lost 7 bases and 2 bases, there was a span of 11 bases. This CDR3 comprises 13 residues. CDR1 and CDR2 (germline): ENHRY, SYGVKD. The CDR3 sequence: CAITDEGNYGYTF. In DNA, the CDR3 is TGTGCCATCACAGACGAGGGAAACTATGGCTACACCTTC.

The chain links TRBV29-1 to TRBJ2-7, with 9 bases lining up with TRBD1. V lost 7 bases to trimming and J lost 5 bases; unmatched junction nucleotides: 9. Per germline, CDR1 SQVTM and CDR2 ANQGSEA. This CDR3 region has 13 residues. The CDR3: CSGVGTGTNEQYF. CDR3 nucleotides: TGCAGCGGCGTTGGGACAGGGACTAACGAGCAGTACTTC.

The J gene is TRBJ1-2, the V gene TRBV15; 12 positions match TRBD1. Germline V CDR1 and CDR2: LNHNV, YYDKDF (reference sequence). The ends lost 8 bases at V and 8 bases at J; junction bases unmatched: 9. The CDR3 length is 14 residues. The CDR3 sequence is CATGTGQGAGGYTF. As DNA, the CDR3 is TGTGCCACCGGCACGGGACAGGGGGCAGGGGGCTACACCTTC.

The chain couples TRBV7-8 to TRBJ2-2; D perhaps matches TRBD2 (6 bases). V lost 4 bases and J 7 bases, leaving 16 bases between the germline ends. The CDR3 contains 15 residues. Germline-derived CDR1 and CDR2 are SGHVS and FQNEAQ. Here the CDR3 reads CASSSSGLLNGELFF. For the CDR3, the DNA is TGTGCCAGCAGCTCGTCGGGACTCTTGAACGGGGAGCTGTTTTTT.

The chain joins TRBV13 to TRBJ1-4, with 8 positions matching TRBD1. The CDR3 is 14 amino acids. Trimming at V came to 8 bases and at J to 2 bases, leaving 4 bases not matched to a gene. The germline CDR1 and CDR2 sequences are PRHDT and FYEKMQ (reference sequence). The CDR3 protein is CASVRQGTNEKLFF. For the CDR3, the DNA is TGTGCCAGCGTAAGACAGGGGACTAATGAAAAACTGTTTTTT.

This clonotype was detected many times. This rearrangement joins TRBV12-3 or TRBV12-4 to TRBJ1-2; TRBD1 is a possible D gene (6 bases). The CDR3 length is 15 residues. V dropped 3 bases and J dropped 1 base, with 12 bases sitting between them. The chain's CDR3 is CASSLKQGHNYGYTF. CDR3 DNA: TGTGCCAGCAGTTTGAAACAGGGTCATAACTATGGCTACACCTTC.

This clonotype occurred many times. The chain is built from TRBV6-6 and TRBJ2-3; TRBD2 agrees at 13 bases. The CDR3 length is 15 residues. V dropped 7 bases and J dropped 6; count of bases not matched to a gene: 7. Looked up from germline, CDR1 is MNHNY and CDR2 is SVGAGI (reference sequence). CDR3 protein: CASTPGTSGTDTQYF. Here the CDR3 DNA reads TGTGCCAGCACACCTGGGACTAGCGGGACGGATACGCAGTATTTT.

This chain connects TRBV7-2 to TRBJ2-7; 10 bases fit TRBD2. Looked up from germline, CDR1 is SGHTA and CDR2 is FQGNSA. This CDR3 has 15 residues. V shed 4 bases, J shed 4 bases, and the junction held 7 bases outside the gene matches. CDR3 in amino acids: CASSSGLASLYEQYF. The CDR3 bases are TGTGCCAGCAGCTCGGGACTAGCGTCTTTGTACGAGCAGTACTTC. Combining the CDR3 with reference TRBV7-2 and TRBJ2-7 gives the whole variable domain GAGVSQSPSNKVTEKGKDVELRCDPISGHTALYWYRQSLGQGLEFLIYFQGNSAPDKSGLPSDRFSAERTGGSVSTLTIQRTQQEDSAVYLCASSSGLASLYEQYFGPGTRLTVT.

In DNA, the CDR3 is TGTGCCAGCAGCTTATTAAGGGCAGGGGGAAGTACAGCTTTCTTT. Protein product: CASSLLRAGGSTAFF. The chain links TRBV7-9 to TRBJ1-1; TRBD1 matches at 7 bases. V was clipped by 2 bases and J by 10 bases; unmatched bases: 13. CDR3 length equals 15 residues. Germline CDR1 SEHNR, CDR2 FQNEAQ (reference sequence). Combining the CDR3 with reference TRBV7-9 and TRBJ1-1 gives the whole variable domain DTGVSQNPRHKITKRGQNVTFRCDPISEHNRLYWYRQTLGQGPEFLTYFQNEAQLEKSRLLSDRFSAERPKGSFSTLEIQRTEQGDSAMYLCASSLLRAGGSTAFFGQGTRLTVV.

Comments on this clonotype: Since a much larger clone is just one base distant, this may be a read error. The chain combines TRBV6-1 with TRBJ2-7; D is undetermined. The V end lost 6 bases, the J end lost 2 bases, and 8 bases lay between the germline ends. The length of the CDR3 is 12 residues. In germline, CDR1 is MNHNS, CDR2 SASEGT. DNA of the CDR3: TGTGCCAGCAGGCGGACGACCTACGAGCAGTACTTC. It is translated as CASRRTTYEQYF.

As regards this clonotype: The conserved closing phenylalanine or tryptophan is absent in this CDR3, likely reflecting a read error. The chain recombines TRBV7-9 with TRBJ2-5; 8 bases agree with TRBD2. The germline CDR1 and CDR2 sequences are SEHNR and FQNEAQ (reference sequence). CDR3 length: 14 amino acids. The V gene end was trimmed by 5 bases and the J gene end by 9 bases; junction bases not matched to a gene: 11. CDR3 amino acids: CASSPPGLGEPQYL. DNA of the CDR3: TGTGCCAGCAGCCCCCCGGGACTAGGGGAGCCCCAGTACCTC.

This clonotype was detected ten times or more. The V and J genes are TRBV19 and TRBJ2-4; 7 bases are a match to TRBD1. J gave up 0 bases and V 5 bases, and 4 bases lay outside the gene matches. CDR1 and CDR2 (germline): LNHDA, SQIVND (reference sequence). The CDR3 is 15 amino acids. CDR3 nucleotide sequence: TGTGCCAGTAGTCTGGGGACAGTAGCCAAAAACATTCAGTACTTC. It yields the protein CASSLGTVAKNIQYF.

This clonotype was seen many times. The CDR3 DNA reads as TGTGCCAGCATTGGGGGCAGACAACTCAACTATGGCTACACCTTC. As protein: CASIGGRQLNYGYTF. The rearrangement uses TRBV6-2 or TRBV6-3 and TRBJ1-2; perhaps TRBD1 as D (6 bases). Trimming shortened V by 7 bases and J by 2 bases, and 17 bases separated the two germline ends. The CDR3 length is 15 residues. In germline, CDR1 is MNHEY, CDR2 SVGEGT.

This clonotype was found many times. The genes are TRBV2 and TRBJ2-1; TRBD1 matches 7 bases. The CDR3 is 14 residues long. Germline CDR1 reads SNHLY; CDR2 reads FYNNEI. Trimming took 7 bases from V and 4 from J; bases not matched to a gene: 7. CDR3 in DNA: TGTGCCAGCACCAGACAGGGTTTTTACAATGAGCAGTTCTTC. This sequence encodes CASTRQGFYNEQFF.

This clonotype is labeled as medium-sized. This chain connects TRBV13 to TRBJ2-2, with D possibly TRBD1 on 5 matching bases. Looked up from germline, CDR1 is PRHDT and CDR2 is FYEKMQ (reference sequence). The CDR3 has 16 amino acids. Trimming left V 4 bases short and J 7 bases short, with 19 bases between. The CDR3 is CASSSSFKGVIGELFF. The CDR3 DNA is TGTGCCAGCAGCTCTTCTTTCAAAGGGGTAATCGGGGAGCTGTTTTTT.

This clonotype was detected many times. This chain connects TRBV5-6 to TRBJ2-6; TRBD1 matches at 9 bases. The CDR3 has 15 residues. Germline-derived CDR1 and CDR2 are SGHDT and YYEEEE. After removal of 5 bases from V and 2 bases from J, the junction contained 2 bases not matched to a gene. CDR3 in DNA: TGTGCCAGCAGGTGGACAGGGGCTGGGGCCAACGTCCTGACTTTC. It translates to CASRWTGAGANVLTF.